The sequence of this TCR beta chain was determined in a study of T cell changes during pregnancy in multiple sclerosis. The CDR3 extends over 15 amino acids. Germline V gene sequence: CDR1 KGHSH, CDR2 LQKENI. With 3 bases removed from V and 3 bases from J, the gap between germline ends came to 14 bases. The table came from immunoSEQ multiplex PCR; TCRdb's copy has only in-frame clones and leaves some out. The table includes tens of thousands of clones, roughly 91% detected once. This clone has only one observation. Sample: peripheral blood, taken after pregnancy. The chain carries TRBV18 and TRBJ1-1, with D tentatively TRBD1 (5 bases). This sequence was found in a female donor in good health, enrolled as a control in a pregnancy study. The CDR3, as DNA: TGTGCCAGCTCACCGAAAGTCGGGGGGGACACTGAAGCTTTCTTT. Translation gives CASSPKVGGDTEAFF.